This is a list of T cell receptor beta chains from one sample in a study of T-cell memory formation after mild COVID-19. MiXCR was run by TCRdb on the 5' RACE reads, yielding one entry per CDR3 protein. The sample comprises fewer than 700,000 distinct CDR3 sequences, more than 15% of which are singletons, and 9.5% to 15% rests with the top ten. Sequencing was done on a sample of PBMCs or a T cell subset sorted from them (not recorded which). Receptor source: an adult woman who had mild COVID-19 (a few samples of this study predate the infection). Cell type and time point are not known. Both conserved end residues are part of each CDR3. Only some rows state a clone size, as once, few, many or a class for expanded clones.

TRBV5-1 | few | 15 | CASSSAGGGNYGYTF
TRBV6-6 | few | 13 | CASSYSEAYEQYF
TRBV12-3/TRBV12-4 | - | 15 | CASSPDKPSTDTQYF
TRBV6-5 | - | 18 | CASSREGDRRFRANVLTF
TRBV20-1 | - | 11 | CSASGGGEQYF
TRBV5-1 | many | 12 | CASSLDVFGYTF
TRBV25-1 | - | 13 | CASRQTGEETQYF
TRBV5-1 | few | 17 | CASSTETGTAGGNTTYF
TRBV7-3 | few | 13 | CASSWREEDTQYF
TRBV7-6 | few | 15 | CASRETGDYNSPLHF
TRBV5-5 | few | 14 | CASSFQGSTDTQYF
TRBV7-7 | - | 15 | CASSPGPFMNTEAFF
TRBV29-1 | - | 14 | CSVKDSSYNSPLHF
TRBV15 | - | 16 | CATSKSGDGRYTEAFF
TRBV12-3/TRBV12-4 | - | 15 | CASSPQGSQGNTIYF
TRBV5-5 | - | 13 | CASTRAGTYEQYF
TRBV19 | few | 13 | CASSVRQYNEQFF
TRBV12-3/TRBV12-4 | - | 15 | CASSLSDRGNQPQHF
TRBV7-7 | - | 14 | CASSLVEGSDTQYF
TRBV10-3 | few | 16 | CAISGVVGLPTETQYF
TRBV7-9 | - | 15 | CASSFPAGHLNEQYF
TRBV12-3/TRBV12-4 | few | 15 | CASSLGLRQGREQYF
TRBV5-1 | - | 15 | CASSQDAPAASAYTF
TRBV3-1 | - | 16 | CASSQEPSTWNTEAFF
TRBV15 | - | 14 | CATSKGGMNEKLFF
TRBV12-3/TRBV12-4 | few | 15 | CASSRGLAGIETQYF
TRBV24-1 | - | 12 | CATSRGAGGYTF
TRBV12-3/TRBV12-4 | few | 15 | CASTPSLAGAYEQYF
TRBV3-1 | - | 16 | CASSQGGTGEDNEQFF
TRBV7-9 | - | 13 | CASSLPEGNEQYF
TRBV11-2 | - | 15 | CASSLGGINNSPLHF
TRBV7-2 | few | 14 | CASSDYLPTGELFF
TRBV14 | - | 16 | CASSLLSSSYNSPLHF
TRBV30 | - | 16 | CAWTQRLAGAVDTQYF
TRBV4-2 | few | 13 | CASSLSGRPEQYF
TRBV3-1 | few | 12 | CASSQGEWTQYF
TRBV29-1 | few | 15 | CSVAAGLHRNNEQFF
TRBV6-1 | once | 12 | CASSDRLQGAFF
TRBV7-3 | - | 14 | CASSSGRNTGELFF
TRBV7-3 | few | 15 | CASSPQRGLANEQFF
TRBV4-1 | - | 16 | CASSQDQAGGVYEQYF
TRBV7-3 | - | 13 | CASSNGQGYEQYF
TRBV9 | many | 13 | CASSGDGDQPQHF
TRBV12-3/TRBV12-4 | - | 18 | CASSSPWGGQEDTDTQYF